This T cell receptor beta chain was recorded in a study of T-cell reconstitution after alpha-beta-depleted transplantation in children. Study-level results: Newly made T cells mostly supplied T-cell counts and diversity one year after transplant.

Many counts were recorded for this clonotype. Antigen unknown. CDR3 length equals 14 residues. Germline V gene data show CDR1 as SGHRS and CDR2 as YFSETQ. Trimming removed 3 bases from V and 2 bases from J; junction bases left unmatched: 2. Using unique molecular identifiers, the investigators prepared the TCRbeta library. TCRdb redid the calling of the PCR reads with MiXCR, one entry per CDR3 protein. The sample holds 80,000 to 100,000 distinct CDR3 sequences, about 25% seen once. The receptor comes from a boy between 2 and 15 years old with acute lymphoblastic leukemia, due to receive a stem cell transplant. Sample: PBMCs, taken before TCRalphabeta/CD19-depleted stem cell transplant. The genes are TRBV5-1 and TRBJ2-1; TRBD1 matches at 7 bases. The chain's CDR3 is CASSWTGPYNEQFF. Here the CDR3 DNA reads TGCGCCAGCAGCTGGACAGGCCCCTACAATGAGCAGTTCTTC. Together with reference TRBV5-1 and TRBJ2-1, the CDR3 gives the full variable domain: KAGVTQTPRYLIKTRGQQVTLSCSPISGHRSVSWYQQTPGQGLQFLFEYFSETQRNKGNFPGRFSGRQFSNSRSEMNVSTLELGDSALYLCASSWTGPYNEQFFGPGTRLTVL.